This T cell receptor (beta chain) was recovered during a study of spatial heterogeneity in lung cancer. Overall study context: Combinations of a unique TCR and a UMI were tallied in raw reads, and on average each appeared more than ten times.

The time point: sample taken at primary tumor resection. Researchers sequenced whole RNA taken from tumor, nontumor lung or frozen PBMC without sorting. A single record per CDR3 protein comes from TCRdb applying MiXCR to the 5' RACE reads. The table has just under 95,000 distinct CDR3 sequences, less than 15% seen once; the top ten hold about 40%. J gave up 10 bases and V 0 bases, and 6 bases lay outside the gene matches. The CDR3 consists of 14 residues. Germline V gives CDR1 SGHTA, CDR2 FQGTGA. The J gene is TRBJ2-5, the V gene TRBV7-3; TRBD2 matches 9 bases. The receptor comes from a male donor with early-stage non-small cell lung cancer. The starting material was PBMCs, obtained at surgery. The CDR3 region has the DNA TGTGCCAGCAGCTTAACGCCTAGCGGGACGAGCCAGTACTTC. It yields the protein CASSLTPSGTSQYF.